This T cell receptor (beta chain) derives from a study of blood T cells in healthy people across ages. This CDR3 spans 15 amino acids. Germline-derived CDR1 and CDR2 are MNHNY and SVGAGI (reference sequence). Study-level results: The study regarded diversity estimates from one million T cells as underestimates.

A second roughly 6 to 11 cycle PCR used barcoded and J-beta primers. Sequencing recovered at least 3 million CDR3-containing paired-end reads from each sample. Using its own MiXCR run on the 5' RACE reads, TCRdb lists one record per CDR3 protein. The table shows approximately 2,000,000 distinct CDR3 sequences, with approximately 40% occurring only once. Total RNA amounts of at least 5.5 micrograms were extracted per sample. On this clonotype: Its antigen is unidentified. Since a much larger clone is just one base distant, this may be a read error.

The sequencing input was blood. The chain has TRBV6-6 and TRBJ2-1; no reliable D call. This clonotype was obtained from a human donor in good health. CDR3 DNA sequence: TGTGCCAGCAGTTACTCGGGCGGATCGTACAATGGGCAGTTCTTC. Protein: CASSYSGGSYNGQFF.